Each of the 30 T cell receptor beta chains below was sequenced from the same sample in a study of cytomegalovirus exposure and HLA in healthy donors. PCR was performed using 60 Vbeta and 13 Jbeta primers. Clones were sequenced by immunoSEQ multiplex PCR, and TCRdb holds only the in-frame ones, with some missing. The sample includes 140,000 to 150,000 clones, under 90% seen only once; the top ten take about 4.4%. Specimen: PBMCs. All receptors come from a man between 35 and 55 years old in good health and CMV-seronegative.

The chain links TRBV6-1 to TRBJ2-7, with 7 bases matching TRBD1. The V and J ends lost 3 bases and 6 bases, in that order; junction bases with no gene match: 5. The length of the CDR3 is 13 residues. Germline V lookup: CDR1 MNHNS, CDR2 SASEGT. The CDR3 spells CASSDKRTGEQYF. The CDR3 nucleotides are TGTGCCAGCAGTGACAAACGGACAGGCGAGCAGTACTTC.

V gene TRBV9 combines with J gene TRBJ2-5, with 7 bases fitting TRBD2. CDR1 and CDR2 (germline): SGDLS, YYNGEE. Trimming cost V 2 bases and J 4 bases; bases outside gene matches: 5. The CDR3 runs 14 residues. CDR3 loop: CASSVGLVGETQYF. Here the CDR3 DNA reads TGTGCCAGCAGCGTTGGACTAGTCGGAGAGACCCAGTACTTC. Supplemented by reference TRBV9 and TRBJ2-5, the full variable domain reads DSGVTQTPKHLITATGQRVTLRCSPRSGDLSVYWYQQSLDQGLQFLIQYYNGEERAKGNILERFSAQQFPDLHSELNLSSLELGDSALYFCASSVGLVGETQYFGPGTRLLVL.

V is TRBV25-1 and J is TRBJ2-5, with a tentative D call TRBD2 (6 bases). This CDR3 comprises 16 residues. Germline V gives CDR1 MGHDK, CDR2 SYGVNS. V lost 3 bases, J lost 5 bases, and 19 bases lay in between. The chain's CDR3 is CASSDSSLLARETQYF. In DNA form, the CDR3 reads TGTGCCAGCAGTGATTCCTCATTACTAGCTCGGGAGACCCAGTACTTC. The whole variable domain, filled in from reference TRBV25-1 and TRBJ2-5, reads EADIYQTPRYLVIGTGKKITLECSQTMGHDKMYWYQQDPGMELHLIHYSYGVNSTEKGDLSSESTVSRIRTEHFPLTLESARPSHTSQYLCASSDSSLLARETQYFGPGTRLLVL.

The gene calls are TRBV7-6 and TRBJ2-7; possibly TRBD1 for D (6 bases). From germline, CDR1 is SGHVS and CDR2 FNYEAQ. Trimming removed 2 bases at V and 2 bases at J, with 13 bases between. The CDR3 consists of 15 residues. The CDR3 is CASSLTGSEAYEQYF. DNA for the CDR3: TGTGCCAGCAGCTTAACAGGGAGCGAAGCCTACGAGCAGTACTTC.

J is TRBJ1-4 and V is TRBV2, with TRBD1 matching over 8 bases. The V and J ends lost 7 bases and 7 bases, in that order; junction bases with no gene match: 8. The CDR3 loop spans 14 amino acids. From germline, CDR1 is SNHLY and CDR2 FYNNEI. CDR3 residues: CASTPGGRGEKLFF. The CDR3 bases are TGTGCCAGCACCCCAGGGGGCAGGGGTGAAAAACTGTTTTTT.

This chain connects TRBV7-2 to TRBJ2-1; TRBD2 might be the D (5 bases). Trimming cost V 5 bases and J 8 bases, with 13 bases left between them. Germline CDR1 reads SGHTA; CDR2 reads FQGNSA. The CDR3 covers 13 residues. The CDR3: CASSLLLGDEQFF. The CDR3 DNA sequence: TGTGCCAGCAGCCTTCTCTTGGGAGATGAGCAGTTCTTC. Filled out from reference TRBV7-2 and TRBJ2-1, the complete variable domain reads GAGVSQSPSNKVTEKGKDVELRCDPISGHTALYWYRQSLGQGLEFLIYFQGNSAPDKSGLPSDRFSAERTGGSVSTLTIQRTQQEDSAVYLCASSLLLGDEQFFGPGTRLTVL.

This clone has just a few counts. This sequence joins TRBV5-8 and TRBJ1-1, with a tentative D call TRBD1 (5 bases). Per germline, CDR1 SGHTS and CDR2 YDEGEE. The CDR3 spans 15 residues. V shed 4 bases and J shed 1 base, with 14 bases lying between them. CDR3 residues: CASSHKLGANTEAFF. The CDR3 region has the DNA TGTGCCAGCAGCCACAAGCTTGGGGCGAACACTGAAGCTTTCTTT. Complete variable domain (other parts from reference TRBV5-8 and TRBJ1-1): EAGVTQSPTHLIKTRGQQATLRCSPISGHTSVYWYQQALGLGLQFLLWYDEGEERNRGNFPPRFSGRQFPNYSSELNVNALELEDSALYLCASSHKLGANTEAFFGQGTRLTVV.

A single count supports this clone. This chain connects TRBV7-8 to TRBJ1-3; D perhaps matches TRBD1 (6 bases). Germline CDR1 and CDR2: SGHVS and FQNEAQ. The V end lost 5 bases, the J end lost 2 bases, and 10 bases lay between the germline ends. This CDR3 is built from 14 residues. The CDR3 reads CASSRDITGNTIYF. The CDR3 DNA follows: TGTGCCAGCAGCCGGGACATCACTGGAAACACCATATATTTT.

This clone was detected only once. The gene calls are TRBV4-1 and TRBJ2-4, with D possibly matching TRBD2 (6 bases). The CDR3 extends over 14 amino acids. Germline V lookup: CDR1 MGHRA, CDR2 YSYEKL. V was shortened by 2 bases and J by 8 bases, with 13 bases between the two germline ends. CDR3 nucleotides: TGCGCCAGCAGCCAACGGGCTAGCGAATACATTCAGTACTTC. Amino acid sequence: CASSQRASEYIQYF.

V gene TRBV5-1 combines with J gene TRBJ2-5, with D possibly matching TRBD1 (5 bases). This CDR3 contains 16 residues. Germline CDR1 SGHRS, CDR2 YFSETQ. The V and J ends lost 3 bases and 0 bases respectively, with 15 bases between them. In DNA, the CDR3 is TGCGCCAGCAGCTCATCCACGCTGGGGCACCAAGAGACCCAGTACTTC. Protein product: CASSSSTLGHQETQYF.

This clone was observed a single time. The CDR3: CASSLAVGGTSTDTQYF. The DNA of the CDR3 is TGTGCCAGCAGCTTGGCCGTCGGGGGAACGAGCACAGATACGCAGTATTTT. The V call is TRBV5-8, the J call TRBJ2-3, with a possible D match to TRBD2 (6 bases). V lost 0 bases, J lost 0 bases, and 14 bases lay in between. Germline V gives CDR1 SGHTS, CDR2 YDEGEE. The CDR3 length is 17 residues. The complete variable domain, with remaining parts taken from reference TRBV5-8 and TRBJ2-3, reads EAGVTQSPTHLIKTRGQQATLRCSPISGHTSVYWYQQALGLGLQFLLWYDEGEERNRGNFPPRFSGRQFPNYSSELNVNALELEDSALYLCASSLAVGGTSTDTQYFGPGTRLTVL.

In this sample, this clone turned up a few times. The V gene is TRBV29-1, the J gene TRBJ1-2; 7 bases fit TRBD1. Unmatched junction bases numbered 6, after V lost 4 bases and J lost 7 bases. CDR3 length equals 12 residues. Germline loops: CDR1 SQVTM, CDR2 ANQGSEA. Here the CDR3 DNA reads TGCAGCGTTGCCGGGACAGTGAGTGGCTACACCTTC. Amino acid sequence: CSVAGTVSGYTF.

The gene calls are TRBV19 and TRBJ1-5; possible D gene TRBD1, 5 bases. There are 11 residues in the CDR3. Trimming took 6 bases from V and 12 from J, leaving 12 bases between them. Germline assignment: CDR1 LNHDA and CDR2 SQIVND (reference sequence). The CDR3 DNA is TGTGCCAGTAGCACGGCAGGGCACCAGCATTTT. Protein: CASSTAGHQHF.

The genes are TRBV4-1 and TRBJ2-7, with D unresolved. The CDR3 runs to 16 residues. Germline V CDR1 and CDR2: MGHRA, YSYEKL. Trimming pared 0 bases from V and 1 base from J, leaving 13 bases between. CDR3 nucleotide sequence: TGCGCCAGCAGCCAAGATTCGGGTAGAGGTTCCTACGAGCAGTACTTC. Its translation is CASSQDSGRGSYEQYF.

Remarks on this clone: The sample holds other DNA sequences that translate to the same CDR3. The chain employs TRBV29-1 and TRBJ2-1; TRBD2 aligns across 15 bases. Per the germline V gene, CDR1 is SQVTM and CDR2 is ANQGSEA. V lost 7 bases and J lost 1; bases outside the gene matches: 2. The CDR3 runs to 15 residues. The CDR3 coding sequence is TGCAGCGGGGGACTAGCGGGGGGATCCTACAATGAGCAGTTCTTC. It specifies CSGGLAGGSYNEQFF.

V is TRBV4-1 and J is TRBJ2-5; 11 bases are shared with TRBD1. The J call may be in error: the DNA end matches TRBJ2-7 better. CDR3 length: 15 amino acids. CDR1 is MGHRA, CDR2 YSYEKL, per germline. CDR3 in amino acids: CASSLDGQGAYEQYF. CDR3 nucleotides: TGCGCCAGCAGCCTCGATGGACAGGGGGCGTACGAGCAGTACTTC.

The chain carries TRBV7-9 and TRBJ2-1; TRBD1 agrees at 9 bases. CDR3 length equals 14 residues. V shed 5 bases and J 6 bases; nucleotides not matched to a gene: 5. Looked up from germline, CDR1 is SEHNR and CDR2 is FQNEAQ (reference sequence). CDR3 loop: CASSQTGGVNEQFF. CDR3 DNA: TGTGCCAGCAGCCAGACAGGGGGGGTCAATGAGCAGTTCTTC.

The chain is built from TRBV5-1 and TRBJ2-2; D perhaps matches TRBD2 (7 bases). V dropped 0 bases and J dropped 1 base, with 13 bases sitting between them. The CDR3 runs 17 residues. Per the germline V gene, CDR1 is SGHRS and CDR2 is YFSETQ. CDR3 DNA: TGCGCCAGCAGCTTGGGTCGGGGGGCTGTGAACACCGGGGAGCTGTTTTTT. Amino acids: CASSLGRGAVNTGELFF.

V and J are TRBV2 and TRBJ2-3; D not certain. The V and J ends lost 3 bases and 1 base respectively, with 11 bases between them. This CDR3 spans 15 amino acids. The germline V gene has CDR1 SNHLY and CDR2 FYNNEI. This CDR3 is CASSEVGVGTDTQYF. The CDR3 nucleotides are TGTGCCAGCAGTGAGGTTGGTGTAGGCACAGATACGCAGTATTTT.

This chain connects TRBV21-1 to TRBJ2-2; TRBD1 was called by the table and not checked on the DNA. TRBV21-1 is shown as a pseudogene. CDR3 length: 16 amino acids. The CDR3 DNA is TGTGCCAGCAGCAAGGACAGGGGGCGCGGCACCGGGGAGCTGTTTTTT. Translating it yields CASSKDRGRGTGELFF.

The chain uses TRBV4-1 and TRBJ2-2, with TRBD1 matching over 8 bases. Gene TRBJ1-3 matches the end of the DNA better, so the J call may be wrong. The CDR3 runs 17 residues. Germline V CDR1 and CDR2: MGHRA, YSYEKL. The DNA of the CDR3 is TGCGCCAGCAGCCAAGAGGGTTCTGCACAGGGGGGGAACACCATATATTTT. It codes for CASSQEGSAQGGNTIYF.

CDR3 coding DNA: TGTGCCAGCAGTTACCCCGAGGGCCTGGGCGGCGAGACCCAGTACTTC. Translating gives CASSYPEGLGGETQYF. V and J are TRBV6-5 and TRBJ2-5; possibly TRBD2 for D (5 bases). Germline V gene data show CDR1 as MNHEY and CDR2 as SVGAGI. The CDR3 runs 16 residues. V was pared by 2 bases and J by 5 bases, with 18 bases between.

V and J are TRBV9 and TRBJ1-1; D perhaps matches TRBD1 (6 bases). Trimming left V 4 bases short and J 1 base short, with 11 bases between. The CDR3 totals 14 residues. Germline CDR1 SGDLS, CDR2 YYNGEE. The CDR3 here is CASSLRTANTEAFF. Written as DNA, the CDR3 is TGTGCCAGCAGCTTGAGGACAGCGAACACTGAAGCTTTCTTT.

Only one count was recorded for this clone. This sequence joins TRBV29-1 and TRBJ1-3, with TRBD1 matching over 8 bases. The CDR3 has 15 residues. The germline V gene encodes CDR1 SQVTM and CDR2 ANQGSEA. With 3 bases clipped from V and 2 bases from J, the junction kept 6 bases outside the gene matches. The chain's CDR3 is CSVEDRVQPGNTIYF. CDR3 coding DNA: TGCAGCGTTGAGGACAGGGTTCAGCCTGGAAACACCATATATTTT. The variable domain in full, completed from reference TRBV29-1 and TRBJ1-3, reads SAVISQKPSRDICQRGTSLTIQCQVDSQVTMMFWYRQQPGQSLTLIATANQGSEATYESGFVIDKFPISRPNLTFSTLTVSNMSPEDSSIYLCSVEDRVQPGNTIYFGEGSWLTVV.

The chain couples TRBV2 to TRBJ1-1; 7 nucleotides align to TRBD1. CDR1 and CDR2 from the germline V gene are SNHLY and FYNNEI. The CDR3 totals 14 residues. V lost 3 bases to trimming and J lost 5 bases; unmatched junction nucleotides: 6. In DNA, the CDR3 is TGTGCCAGCAGTGAGATAACAGGGGTTACTGAAGCTTTCTTT. Translation gives CASSEITGVTEAFF.

The rearrangement uses TRBV6-5 and TRBJ1-4, with D tentatively TRBD1 (6 bases). Germline CDR1 and CDR2: MNHEY and SVGAGI. The V gene lost 0 bases and the J gene lost 1 base, with 9 bases spanning the gap. The CDR3 has 16 residues. The CDR3 DNA is TGTGCCAGCAGTTACTCCCGCAGGGGAACTAATGAAAAACTGTTTTTT. This codes for CASSYSRRGTNEKLFF.

The V call is TRBV4-3, the J call TRBJ1-2; D uncertain. Germline loops: CDR1 LGHNA, CDR2 YSLEER. This CDR3 contains 14 residues. Deletions cut 0 bases from V and 8 bases from J, with 13 bases between. CDR3 amino acids: CASSQEGGVGGYTF. The CDR3 region has the DNA TGCGCCAGCAGCCAAGAAGGCGGGGTTGGAGGCTACACCTTC.

The chain employs TRBV9 and TRBJ2-3; D may be TRBD1 (6 bases). Germline CDR1 is SGDLS and CDR2 is YYNGEE. The CDR3 extends over 15 amino acids. V dropped 0 bases and J dropped 4 bases, with 12 bases sitting between them. The CDR3 sequence: CASSVEQGISDTQYF. In nucleotides, the CDR3 is TGTGCCAGCAGCGTAGAACAGGGAATATCAGATACGCAGTATTTT.

The rearrangement joins TRBV5-6 to TRBJ2-1; TRBD2 might be the D (5 bases). Between the trimmed V and J ends, which lost 2 bases and 5 bases, there was a span of 14 bases. The CDR3 extends over 15 amino acids. Germline lookup yields CDR1 SGHDT and CDR2 YYEEEE. CDR3 loop: CASSLQGLFNNEQFF. In DNA, the CDR3 is TGTGCCAGCAGCTTACAAGGACTTTTTAACAATGAGCAGTTCTTC. Full variable domain (rest looked up from reference TRBV5-6 and TRBJ2-1): DAGVTQSPTHLIKTRGQQVTLRCSPKSGHDTVSWYQQALGQGPQFIFQYYEEEERQRGNFPDRFSGHQFPNYSSELNVNALLLGDSALYLCASSLQGLFNNEQFFGPGTRLTVL.

This clone was recorded once. This rearrangement joins TRBV5-1 to TRBJ1-4, with TRBD1 matching over 9 bases. Germline CDR1 and CDR2: SGHRS and YFSETQ. This CDR3 spans 14 amino acids. The trim removed 3 bases at V and 8 bases at J, leaving 5 bases unmatched. DNA for the CDR3: TGCGCCAGCAGCTCGGGACAGGGAAGGGAAAAACTGTTTTTT. It codes for CASSSGQGREKLFF.